These T cell receptor beta chains were read from a single sample in a study of cytomegalovirus exposure and HLA in healthy donors. Sequencing was performed with immunoSEQ multiplex PCR; in TCRdb, only in-frame clones are kept and a portion is missing. The sample holds more than 110,000 clones, 65% to 80% seen once. The specimen was PBMCs. The receptors derive from a male donor in good health and CMV-seronegative. CDR3s include the opening cysteine and the closing phenylalanine or tryptophan. The order of the fields is J gene, D gene, V gene, clone size, CDR3 DNA, CDR3 protein. A D gene is named only where the DNA matches it firmly. Only part of the rows carry a size: once, few, many, or a class if the clone is expanded.

TRBJ2-3 | . | TRBV27 | . | TGTGCCAGCAGTTTAACCCTAGGGAGGGATACGCAGTATTTT | CASSLTLGRDTQYF
TRBJ2-7 | . | TRBV5-1 | . | TGCGCCAGCACCCTGGAAGGGGCAACTGGGCAGTACTTC | CASTLEGATGQYF
TRBJ2-1 | TRBD2 | TRBV4-1 | . | TGCGCCAGCAGCCAAGATGGGACTAACCTCTATCCCAATGAGCAGTTCTTC | CASSQDGTNLYPNEQFF
TRBJ2-7 | TRBD1 | TRBV5-1 | . | TGCGCCAGCAGCCATGGACAGGGGATCTCCTACGAGCAGTACTTC | CASSHGQGISYEQYF
TRBJ1-1 | . | TRBV7-9 | . | TGTGCCAGCAGCTTAGAGCTAGGGGGTGCTTTCTTT | CASSLELGGAFF
TRBJ2-1 | . | TRBV16 | . | TGTGCCAGCGCTGGGGACGGGGGAAGATACAATGAGCAGTTCTTC | CASAGDGGRYNEQFF
TRBJ2-7 | TRBD1 | TRBV27 | . | TGTGCCAGCAGTTCAGGGGGCGGGCAGTACTTC | CASSSGGGQYF
TRBJ2-1 | TRBD2 | TRBV5-6 | . | TGTGCCAGCAGCTTGTCCGGGGGGGCTTACAATGAGCAGTTCTTC | CASSLSGGAYNEQFF
TRBJ2-7 | TRBD1 | TRBV19 | . | TGTGCCAGTAGTCCCCGGACAGGGTTGGCCTACGAGCAGTACTTC | CASSPRTGLAYEQYF
TRBJ2-1 | TRBD2 | TRBV5-1 | . | TGCGCCAGCAGCCTCGCTAGCGGGAGCAATGAGCAGTTCTTC | CASSLASGSNEQFF
TRBJ1-2 | . | TRBV7-2 | few | TGTGCCAGCAGCTTAGGTACCGGCTATGGCTACACCTTC | CASSLGTGYGYTF
TRBJ1-5 | . | TRBV7-2 | . | TGTGCCAGCAGTCGGCAGGGATTAAATCAGCCCCAGCATTTT | CASSRQGLNQPQHF
TRBJ2-7 | TRBD2 | TRBV18 | . | TGTGCCAGCTCACCAGAGGGACTAGCGGACTACGAGCAGTACTTC | CASSPEGLADYEQYF
TRBJ2-7 | TRBD1 | TRBV9 | . | TGTGCCAGCAGCGTAGGAGGCGCCGGGACAGGGGGCCGGGCGATCTACGAGCAGTACTTC | CASSVGGAGTGGRAIYEQYF
TRBJ1-5 | . | TRBV4-1 | few | TGCGCCAGCAGCCAAGGTCTCGTGGACAGAAGCAATCAGCCCCAGCATTTT | CASSQGLVDRSNQPQHF
TRBJ2-3 | . | TRBV9 | . | TGTGCCAGCAGCGTAGCGGAGCTAGCGAGCACAGATACGCAGTATTTT | CASSVAELASTDTQYF
TRBJ2-3 | TRBD2 | TRBV7-8 | once | TGTGCCAGCAGCCCCCCGGATAGCGGGAGAACAGATACGCAGTATTTT | CASSPPDSGRTDTQYF
TRBJ2-1 | TRBD1 | TRBV9 | . | TGTGCCAGCAGCCCTCTAGGAGGCAGGGGGTATGGCAATGAGCAGTTCTTC | CASSPLGGRGYGNEQFF
TRBJ2-1 | . | TRBV7-2 | . | TGTGCCAGCAGCTTGGGATCCCGCACGGGGAATGAGCAGTTCTTC | CASSLGSRTGNEQFF
TRBJ2-7 | TRBD2 | TRBV9 | . | TGTGCCAGCAGCGTAGCTTCTAGCGGGAATCTCCACGAGCAGTACTTC | CASSVASSGNLHEQYF
TRBJ2-2 | . | TRBV15 | few | TGTGCCACCAGCAGAGATCGAATTCAGTTGAACACCGGGGAGCTGTTTTTT | CATSRDRIQLNTGELFF
TRBJ2-1 | TRBD1 | TRBV5-1 | . | TGCGCCAGCAGCTCTCGGACAGGTATTGGGAATGAGCAGTTCTTC | CASSSRTGIGNEQFF
TRBJ2-4 | . | TRBV27 | . | TGTGCCAGCAGCATATTAGCCAAAAACATCCAGTACTTC | CASSILAKNIQYF
TRBJ2-6 | . | TRBV5-8 | . | TGTGCCAGCAGCTTGCGACAGTCTGGGGCCAACGTCCTGACTTTC | CASSLRQSGANVLTF
TRBJ2-1 | TRBD2 | TRBV6-4 | few | TGTGCCAGCAGCCCTCGGGCTAGCGGACACAATGAGCAGTTCTTC | CASSPRASGHNEQFF
TRBJ1-6 | TRBD1 | TRBV5-6 | once | TGTGCCAGCAGATCTACAGGGGTCGTTTCACCCCTCCACTTT | CASRSTGVVSPLHF
TRBJ2-7 | TRBD2 | TRBV5-4 | . | TGTGCCAGCAGCTTAGGTGGGAGGGACTCCTACGAGCAGTACTTC | CASSLGGRDSYEQYF
TRBJ2-3 | TRBD1 | TRBV7-3 | . | TGTGCCAGCACGAAGGGGGGGACAGGGGGTGCGGGTAGGCAGTATTTT | CASTKGGTGGAGRQYF
TRBJ1-2 | . | TRBV5-5 | . | TGTGCCAGCATTCCTGGGACACCCAACTATGGCTACACCTTC | CASIPGTPNYGYTF
TRBJ2-2 | TRBD2 | TRBV7-3 | . | TGTGCCAGCAGCTCCTCAAATAGCGGGAGGATTGCCCCCGGGGAGCTGTTTTTT | CASSSSNSGRIAPGELFF
TRBJ1-2 | TRBD1 | TRBV15 | . | TGTGCCACCAGCAGGACAGGGAAGAACTATGGCTACACCTTC | CATSRTGKNYGYTF
TRBJ2-7 | . | TRBV10-1 | . | TGCGCCAGCAGTGAACCTCCCAGCGGAACCTACGAGCAGTACTTC | CASSEPPSGTYEQYF
TRBJ1-5 | TRBD1 | TRBV19 | . | TGTGCCAGTAGTATGGGACAGGGCATAAGAGGGGATATGCAGCCCCAGCATTTT | CASSMGQGIRGDMQPQHF
TRBJ1-1 | . | TRBV6-5 | . | TGTGCCAGCAGCGAGCAGAACACTGAAGCTTTCTTT | CASSEQNTEAFF
TRBJ2-7 | TRBD1 | TRBV5-6 | . | TGTGCCAGCACCCCCTATGGGACAGCCTACGTTGAGCAGTACTTC | CASTPYGTAYVEQYF
TRBJ2-7 | TRBD1 | TRBV7-2 | . | TGTGCCAGCAGCTCCGGGACAGGCGGTTACGAGCAGTACTTC | CASSSGTGGYEQYF
TRBJ2-3 | TRBD1 | TRBV7-9 | . | TGTGCCAGCAGCTTAGGAGGGGGCGCGGGTACGCAGTATTTT | CASSLGGGAGTQYF
TRBJ2-4 | TRBD1 | TRBV5-1 | . | TGCGCCAGCAGCGGGACAGGGGCTGAAAACATTCAGTACTTC | CASSGTGAENIQYF
TRBJ2-7 | TRBD1 | TRBV7-6 | . | TGTGCCAGCAGCCCCGGGGGACAGGGGCATGACGAGCAGTACTTC | CASSPGGQGHDEQYF
TRBJ1-1 | TRBD1 | TRBV25-1 | . | TGTGCCAGCATCGGGACAGGGGGCCGACGCACTGAAGCTTTCTTT | CASIGTGGRRTEAFF